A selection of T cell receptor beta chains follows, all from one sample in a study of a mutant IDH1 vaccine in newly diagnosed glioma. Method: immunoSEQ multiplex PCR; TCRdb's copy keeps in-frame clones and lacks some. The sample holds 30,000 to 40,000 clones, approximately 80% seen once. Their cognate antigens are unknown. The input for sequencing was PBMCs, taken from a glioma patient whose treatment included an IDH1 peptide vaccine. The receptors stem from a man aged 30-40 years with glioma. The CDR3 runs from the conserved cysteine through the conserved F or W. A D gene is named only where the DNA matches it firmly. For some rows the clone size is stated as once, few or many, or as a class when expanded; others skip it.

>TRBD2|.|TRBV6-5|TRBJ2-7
TGTGCCAGCAGCTTAGCGGGAGGCCCATCCTACGAGCAGTACTTC
CASSLAGGPSYEQYF
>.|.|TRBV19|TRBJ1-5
TGTGCCAGTAGTATCACCAGGGGCCACCATCAGCCCCAGCATTTT
CASSITRGHHQPQHF
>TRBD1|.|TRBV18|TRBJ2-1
TGTGCCAGCTCACCAGGCCCGGACAGGGTAAATGAGCAGTTCTTC
CASSPGPDRVNEQFF
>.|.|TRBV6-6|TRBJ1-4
TGTGCCAGCACTCGGGAGGGAGAAAAACTGTTTTTT
CASTREGEKLFF
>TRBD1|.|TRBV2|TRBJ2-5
TGTGCCAGCAGTCAGGGGGCCGGCGTTTTTGTCCAGTACTTC
CASSQGAGVFVQYF
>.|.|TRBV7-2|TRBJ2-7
TGTGCCAGCAGCTTAGGCCCGGGCTCCTACGAGCAGTACTTC
CASSLGPGSYEQYF
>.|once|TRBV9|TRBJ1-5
TGTGCCAGCAGCCCAACGGTTGGGAGCAATCAGCCCCAGCATTTT
CASSPTVGSNQPQHF
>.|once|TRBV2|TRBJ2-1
TGTGCCAGCACCGCCCGGACGGATTCGGATGAGCAGTTCTTC
CASTARTDSDEQFF
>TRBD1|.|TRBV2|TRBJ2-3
TGTGCCAGCAGTCCAGGACAGGGTACAGATACGCAGTATTTT
CASSPGQGTDTQYF
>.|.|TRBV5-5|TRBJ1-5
TGTGCCAGCAGCTTGGCTGGGTATCAGCCCCAGCATTTT
CASSLAGYQPQHF